This is a list of T cell receptor beta chains from one sample in a study of T cell responses to AZD1222 COVID-19 vaccine. Repertoires were generated with immunoSEQ multiplex PCR, while TCRdb's copy carries only in-frame clones and drops some. The sample records over 100,000 clones, approximately 84% being singletons. The sequences come from peripheral blood, collected on day 0 of AZD1222 vaccination. All receptors derive from an adult in good health. Each CDR3 is given with its conserved first and last residue. Each record gives: J gene, D gene, V gene, clone size, CDR3 protein, CDR3 DNA. D genes are given only for firm matches. Some rows have no size entry. The others give once, few or many, or a class for an expanded clone.

>TRBJ1-1|NA|TRBV5-1|NA
CASSLSAAMNTEAFF
TGCGCCAGCAGCTTGAGTGCAGCAATGAACACTGAAGCTTTCTTT
>TRBJ1-1|NA|TRBV28|NA
CASSRDTEAFF
TGTGCCAGCAGTAGGGATACTGAAGCTTTCTTT
>TRBJ2-1|NA|TRBV10-3|NA
CAISQGTYQNNEQFF
TGTGCCATCAGCCAGGGTACGTATCAAAACAATGAGCAGTTCTTC
>TRBJ1-2|NA|TRBV6-6|NA
CASTRRGGDGGYTF
TGTGCCAGCACCCGTCGGGGAGGGGATGGTGGCTACACCTTC
>TRBJ2-1|NA|TRBV7-9|NA
CASSPPPTYNEQFF
TGTGCCAGCAGCCCCCCTCCTACATACAATGAGCAGTTCTTC
>TRBJ2-1|TRBD2|TRBV3-1/TRBV3-2|NA
CASSQRLAGDNEQFF
TGTGCCAGCAGCCAACGCCTAGCGGGGGACAATGAGCAGTTCTTC
>TRBJ1-2|NA|TRBV11-2|NA
CASSFGAANYGYTF
TGTGCCAGCAGCTTCGGCGCAGCTAACTATGGCTACACCTTC
>TRBJ1-1|NA|TRBV30|NA
CAWTGQNTEAFF
TGTGCCTGGACCGGACAGAACACTGAAGCTTTCTTT
>TRBJ1-2|TRBD1|TRBV2|NA
CASVRDRDFGYTF
TGTGCCAGTGTACGGGACAGGGATTTTGGCTACACCTTC
>TRBJ1-6|TRBD1|TRBV5-1|NA
CASSLDRGNSPLHF
TGCGCCAGCAGCCTGGACAGGGGAAATTCACCCCTCCACTTT
>TRBJ1-5|NA|TRBV6-5|NA
CATLDSHYNQPQHF
TGTGCCACCTTGGACAGCCACTACAATCAGCCCCAGCATTTT
>TRBJ2-7|NA|TRBV12-5|NA
CASGLGTGPYEQYF
TGTGCTAGTGGTTTGGGGACCGGGCCTTACGAGCAGTACTTC
>TRBJ1-2|NA|TRBV25-1|once
CASSESARAYDGYTF
TGTGCCAGCAGTGAATCGGCCAGGGCGTACGATGGCTACACCTTC
>TRBJ1-1|NA|TRBV14|NA
CASSRNRESNTEAFF
TGTGCCAGCAGCCGAAACAGGGAGTCGAACACTGAAGCTTTCTTT
>TRBJ2-7|TRBD1|TRBV27|few
CASSFPGQGGPYEQYF
TGTGCCAGCAGTTTCCCTGGACAGGGGGGACCCTACGAGCAGTACTTC
>TRBJ2-7|TRBD2|TRBV7-3|NA
CASSTLAGGSYEQYF
TGTGCCAGCAGCACACTAGCGGGGGGTTCCTACGAGCAGTACTTC
>TRBJ2-1|NA|TRBV5-1|NA
CASTSPPNNEQFF
TGCGCCAGCACCAGCCCACCCAACAATGAGCAGTTCTTC
>TRBJ1-2|NA|TRBV28|NA
CASELNYGYTF
TGTGCCAGCGAGCTTAACTATGGCTACACCTTC
>TRBJ1-5|NA|TRBV5-8|NA
CASSSQGWQPQHF
TGTGCCAGCAGCTCTCAGGGTTGGCAGCCCCAGCATTTT
>TRBJ1-2|TRBD1|TRBV19|once
CATRAGTDGYTF
TGTGCCACCCGGGCTGGGACAGATGGCTACACCTTC